The T cell receptor beta chain described here comes from a study of long-term antiretroviral therapy in people with HIV. Whole-study results and caveats: Transplant-donor-level diversity was not reached after ART, though diversity increased.

Running of the v3.0 immunoSEQ assay took place at survey level. Generated by immunoSEQ multiplex PCR, the TCRdb table keeps only in-frame clones and is missing some. The sample consists of about 16,000 clones, 90% to 95% of them appearing once. As regards this clone: Its target is not known.

The CDR3 contains 10 residues. V lost 5 bases and J 4 bases, leaving 5 bases between the germline ends. The germline gives CDR1 DFQATT, CDR2 SNEGSKA (reference sequence). The sequenced sample was unsorted PBMCs, obtained approximately 11 years after starting antiretroviral therapy. The chain uses TRBV20-1 and TRBJ1-2; no reliable D call. This clonotype originated in a man aged 25-45 years with HIV. The chain's CDR3 is CSASAYGYTF. CDR3 nucleotide sequence: TGCAGTGCTTCAGCCTATGGCTACACCTTC.